This note documents a single T cell receptor (beta chain) sequence. The data were taken from a study of CD8 T cells in Susac syndrome. On the study more broadly: Susac syndrome patients were untreated, on corticosteroids with some adding intravenous immunoglobulin, or on intravenous immunoglobulin only.

The RNA input was roughly 0.45 to 1 ug, and it was reverse transcribed with random hexamers. An immunoSEQ multiplex PCR amplified TCR beta CDR3 over 54 Vbeta and 13 Jbeta. TCRdb independently ran MiXCR on the immunoSEQ multiplex PCR reads; one entry per CDR3 protein. The sample includes 75,000 to 100,000 distinct CDR3 sequences, 85% to 95% of them seen just once. CDR3 length equals 14 residues. The V gene's germline CDR1 is SEHNR and CDR2 FQNEAQ (reference sequence). The V gene lost 5 bases and the J gene lost 1 base, with 11 bases spanning the gap. The chain couples TRBV7-9 to TRBJ2-5; D not certain. The sequencing input was CD8+ T cells from PBMCs. This receptor was identified in a human donor with Susac syndrome. The CDR3 DNA follows: TGTGCCAGCAGCGGACCGCCCCTCCAAGAGACCCAGTACTTC. Encoded protein: CASSGPPLQETQYF.